This T cell receptor beta chain came from a study of T cells in Graves' hyperthyroidism and ophthalmopathy (dated by TCRdb to about 2019). Background for the entire study: Peripheral blood samples were taken at the time of initial diagnosis, prior to any treatment. To identify TCR V-J signatures that set the groups apart, the researchers used a discovery cohort of 100 or so patients, made up of 43 with Graves' ophthalmopathy and approximately 57 with stable Graves' hyperthyroidism. Whether ophthalmopathy could be predicted prospectively was tested in an independent validation cohort made up of about 20 hyperthyroidism patients plus 17 patients who later progressed to ophthalmopathy. The 100 discovery patients were randomly split 7:3 into training and test sets. In addition, the study compared T-cell repertoires in thyroid tissue and in blood from roughly 6 Graves' hyperthyroidism patients. After sampling, hyperthyroidism patients received methimazole starting at 30 mg daily, and ophthalmopathy patients received high-dose intravenous methylprednisolone. The paper describes TCR Vbeta CDR3 sequencing of about 140 peripheral blood samples, made up of some 40 ophthalmopathy patients, 70 to 75 hyperthyroidism patients and 17 progressor patients.

Ophthalmopathy patients had moderately to severely active disease, Clinical Activity Score of at least 3, NOSPECS grade of at least 4, and duration under 3 months. The study excluded patients with uncontrolled infections, other autoimmune diseases, pregnancy or lactation. Diagnoses relied on clinical symptoms, serum thyroxine and TRAb, thyroid ultrasound and orbital computed tomography. Ficoll-Paque density gradient centrifugation was used to isolate PBMCs from about 10 ml of fresh peripheral blood. Total RNA was extracted with Trizol reagent, and quality was checked on an Agilent 2100 Bioanalyzer. What the research found in general, with its limitations: Most expanded thyroid clonotypes (frequency above 0.001) were also detected in blood, a finding suggesting that blood repertoires may reflect thyroid immune responses. Ophthalmopathy was separated from stable hyperthyroidism by a 13 V-J signature model, with around 90% sensitivity and about 81% specificity obtained in cross-validation and 80%/75% obtained in testing. In validation, the model predicted progression to ophthalmopathy with over 65% sensitivity and approximately 78% specificity, a median of about 6 months before onset. Sample size was not statistically predetermined, and blinding of investigators to group allocation was not performed.

This clonotype was seen ten or more times. There is no known antigen for this receptor. Per-nucleotide qualities are absent, and no much larger clonotype sits a single base away. The TCR beta CDR3 regions were amplified from RNA transcripts. The first round of RT-PCR for the TCR CDR3 was performed with the HTBI primer set and the Qiagen OneStep RT-PCR kit. A second multiplex PCR round built the libraries, followed by size selection and purification. The libraries were sequenced on an Illumina HiSeq2000 using paired-end 100 bp reads. The authors' analysis ran thus. Raw data were processed with SOAPnuke, discarding reads with adapters, uncalled bases, mean Phred below 15, or no exact constant-primer or identifier match. COPE v1.2.5 was used to merge high-quality paired reads, and clonotypes were defined as unique nucleotide sequences. MiTCR v1.1 was used to align clonotypes to the IMGT TRBV, TRBD and TRBJ reference segments. The analysis was restricted to V-J combinations with a frequency above 0.0001, which together covered 99.2% of the repertoires. A TCS score was defined as the ratio between F50 (clonal expansion) and ExV (chaos), using BLOSUM62-based TCRdist between CDR3 peptides within each V-J. Welch's t-statistics and random forest reduced some 510 V-J features to fewer than 15, which were used in a naive Bayes classifier (R e1071). TCRdb trimmed the raw reads at Q25, called clones with MiXCR and kept productive beta chains. Rows merge per CDR3 protein into single entries with the most common DNA and genes. The V and J calls were determined by TCRdb, not by the authors. The sample table shows 450,000 to 650,000 distinct CDR3 sequences, and more than 13% are seen once. The ten most abundant clones make up 7% to 9% of the sample.

Material: blood. The source is a woman aged 18-29 years with Graves' ophthalmopathy.

At the DNA level, the sequence is TGTGCCAGCAGCGACGGGATACAGGGGGAGACCCAGTACTTC. This yields the protein CASSDGIQGETQYF. The sequence joins TRBV9 to TRBJ2-5, with 7 bases matching TRBD1. Its CDR3 holds 14 amino acids, cysteine through phenylalanine. The read is trimmed to its CDR3 DNA, 42 bases read in frame from base 1. V is pruned by 3 bases and J by 5 bases, leaving 7 bases of the junction without a gene match. CDR1 is given as SGDLS and CDR2 as YYNGEE, both from the germline V gene.